This entry describes one T cell receptor (beta chain). The table lists this clonotype with many counts. The specificity of this receptor is unknown. Base qualities are not provided; no much larger clone lies one nucleotide away. The sample is drawn from a study of T cells in Graves' hyperthyroidism and ophthalmopathy (dated by TCRdb to the late 2010s). Some background on the complete study: Peripheral blood was collected at initial diagnosis, before any treatment. The paper describes TCR Vbeta CDR3 sequencing of more than 120 peripheral blood samples, made up of 43 ophthalmopathy patients, around 78 hyperthyroidism patients and roughly 17 progressor patients. After blood sampling, hyperthyroidism patients were treated with methimazole at a starting dose of 30 mg daily, and ophthalmopathy patients were treated with high-dose intravenous methylprednisolone. Prospective prediction of ophthalmopathy was tested in an independent validation cohort of approximately 18 hyperthyroidism patients and 17 patients who later progressed to ophthalmopathy. For training and testing, the approximately 97 patients in the discovery cohort were randomly divided in a 7:3 ratio. To identify distinguishing TCR V-J signatures, a discovery cohort of 90 to 100 patients was used, comprising 43 with Graves' ophthalmopathy and around 60 with stable Graves' hyperthyroidism. In addition, the study compared T-cell repertoires in thyroid tissue and in blood from about 6 Graves' hyperthyroidism patients. The study at large found these results: In validation, progression to ophthalmopathy was predicted by the model with approximately 67% sensitivity and around 76% specificity, a median of roughly 6.4 months before onset. Sample size was not statistically predetermined, and investigators were not blinded to group allocation. Blood samples also contained most of the expanded thyroid clonotypes (frequency above 0.001), which suggests that blood repertoires may reflect thyroid immune responses. A 13 V-J signature model separated ophthalmopathy from stable hyperthyroidism, with 87.88% sensitivity and approximately 81% specificity in cross-validation and 80%/75% in testing.

Moderately to severely active disease, a Clinical Activity Score of at least 3, a NOSPECS grade of at least 4, and a duration under 3 months were present in ophthalmopathy patients. Exclusion was applied to patients with uncontrolled infections, other autoimmune diseases, pregnancy or lactation. Clinical symptoms, serum thyroxine and TRAb, thyroid ultrasound, and orbital computed tomography formed the basis for the diagnoses. PBMCs were isolated from around 10 ml of fresh peripheral blood by Ficoll-Paque density gradient centrifugation. Total RNA was extracted with Trizol reagent, and quality was checked on an Agilent 2100 Bioanalyzer. The TCR beta CDR3 regions were amplified from RNA transcripts. The TCR CDR3 was subjected to a first round of RT-PCR using the HTBI primer set and the Qiagen OneStep RT-PCR kit. Libraries were constructed in a second round of multiplex PCR, after which size selection and purification were carried out. Sequencing of the libraries was done on an Illumina HiSeq2000 using paired-end 100 bp reads. On the authors' methods: SOAPnuke was used to process the raw data, throwing out any read that contained adapters or uncalled bases, had a mean Phred below 15, or lacked an exact constant-primer or identifier match. COPE v1.2.5 was used to merge the high-quality paired reads, and each unique nucleotide sequence was defined as a clonotype. MiTCR v1.1 was used to align the clonotypes against IMGT TRBV, TRBD and TRBJ reference segments. The analysis was restricted to V-J combinations with a frequency above 0.0001, which together covered 99.2% of the repertoires. A TCS score was defined as the ratio of F50 (clonal expansion) to E x V (chaos), with BLOSUM62-based TCRdist applied between CDR3 peptides within each V-J. Welch's t-statistics and random forest reduced some 510 V-J features to 13, which were used in a naive Bayes classifier (R e1071). TCRdb reprocessing: public reads trimmed at Q25 with fastp, clones called with MiXCR, in-frame beta chains kept. Rows are combined by CDR3 protein, so each entry shows the most common genes and DNA. None of the V and J calls come from the authors' own analysis; TCRdb made them. In all, the sample holds about 520,000 distinct CDR3 sequences, and roughly a quarter of those were seen once. The ten largest clonotypes hold approximately 11% of the sample.

The CDR1 and CDR2 encoded by the germline V gene are MNHEY and SVGEGT. The CDR3 runs 19 residues from the cysteine to the phenylalanine. Only CDR3 DNA remains: 57 bases, in frame from the first base. V is pared back by 4 bases and J by 5 bases, with 29 bases lying between the germline termini. The specimen was blood. This receptor chain uses TRBV6-2 or TRBV6-3 and TRBJ2-5; perhaps TRBD1 is the D gene, with 6 bases matching. This receptor was identified in a woman in her twenties or thirties with Graves' ophthalmopathy. The nucleotide sequence reads as follows: TGTGCCAGCAGTTTCAATCGACAAGGACAAGCGATCCAGGGGGAGACCCAGTACTTC. Its coded protein is CASSFNRQGQAIQGETQYF.